These 9 T cell receptor beta chains came from one sample sequenced in a study of cytomegalovirus exposure and HLA in healthy donors. With 60 Vbeta and 13 Jbeta primers, the PCR was carried out. Measured with immunoSEQ multiplex PCR; TCRdb has only the in-frame clones, and not every one. The listing records 41,000 or so clones. The sequencing input was PBMCs. The receptors derive from a man aged 25-45 years in good health and CMV-seronegative.

The chain has TRBV19 and TRBJ2-2; perhaps TRBD1 as D (5 bases). Germline V gives CDR1 LNHDA, CDR2 SQIVND (reference sequence). The V and J ends lost 5 bases and 3 bases respectively, with 19 bases between them. The CDR3 covers 17 residues. The CDR3 region is CASSLSPTAYYTGELFF. The CDR3 nucleotides are TGTGCCAGTAGTTTATCTCCGACAGCGTATTACACCGGGGAGCTGTTTTTT.

This chain joins TRBV9 and TRBJ1-3, with D hard to call. V was clipped by 2 bases and J by 0 bases, with 15 bases between them. This CDR3 is built from 17 residues. Germline assignment: CDR1 SGDLS and CDR2 YYNGEE. CDR3 residues: CASSVEIWADSGNTIYF. The CDR3 DNA is TGTGCCAGCAGCGTGGAAATCTGGGCCGACTCTGGAAACACCATATATTTT.

This chain links TRBV7-3 with TRBJ1-1, with D uncertain. This CDR3 is 14 amino acids long. CDR1 is SGHTA and CDR2 is FQGTGA in the germline V gene. V dropped 1 base and J dropped 0 bases, with 6 bases sitting between them. The DNA for the CDR3 is TGTGCCAGCAGCTTAAGTCCGTTGAACACTGAAGCTTTCTTT. This translates into CASSLSPLNTEAFF.

The rearrangement links TRBV5-6 to TRBJ1-5; the D is unclear. The CDR3 totals 15 residues. Germline V lookup: CDR1 SGHDT, CDR2 YYEEEE. Trimming removed 0 bases from V and 7 bases from J, with 14 bases in between. CDR3 nucleotides: TGTGCCAGCAGCTTGGGGCCCAGCCCGGAGCAGCCCCAGCATTTT. Translation gives CASSLGPSPEQPQHF.

The chain employs TRBV5-1 and TRBJ1-4; possibly TRBD1 for D (6 bases). The CDR3 length is 14 residues. V gave up 0 bases and J gave up 8 bases, with 11 bases separating them. Germline V lookup: CDR1 SGHRS, CDR2 YFSETQ. CDR3 sequence reads: CASSLGGQSEKLFF. The CDR3 DNA reads TGCGCCAGCAGCTTGGGGGGGCAGTCGGAAAAACTGTTTTTT.

The chain has TRBV7-9 and TRBJ1-1; D gene ambiguous. The CDR3 length is 14 residues. The V end lost 3 bases, the J end lost 1 base, and 9 bases lay between the germline ends. Germline V lookup: CDR1 SEHNR, CDR2 FQNEAQ (reference sequence). CDR3 sequence reads: CASSFAIENTEAFF. CDR3 DNA sequence: TGTGCCAGCAGCTTTGCTATCGAGAACACTGAAGCTTTCTTT.

CDR3 DNA sequence: TGTGCCAGCAGCGTAGCTGTCGGGGGGGGCCAAGAGACCCAGTACTTC. This codes for CASSVAVGGGQETQYF. The V and J genes are TRBV9 and TRBJ2-5, with TRBD2 matching 8 bases. The V segment lost 0 bases and the J segment 1 base; nucleotides outside the gene matches: 5. From germline, CDR1 is SGDLS and CDR2 YYNGEE. The CDR3 consists of 16 residues.

J is TRBJ2-5 and V is TRBV11-3; TRBD2 might be the D (6 bases). The CDR3 spans 16 residues. Per germline, CDR1 SGHNT and CDR2 YENEEA. The V and J ends lost 1 base and 2 bases respectively, with 14 bases between them. The CDR3 DNA sequence: TGTGCCAGCAGCTTAGGGAGGGCCAGGGCGCAAGAGACCCAGTACTTC. Translation: CASSLGRARAQETQYF.

The V call is TRBV5-1, the J call TRBJ1-1; a possible D gene is TRBD1 (6 bases). V lost 1 base and J lost 5, with 18 bases in between. The CDR3 spans 16 residues. Per the germline V gene, CDR1 is SGHRS and CDR2 is YFSETQ. CDR3 amino acids: CASSLSPRQALTEAFF. In DNA form, the CDR3 reads TGCGCCAGCAGCTTGTCACCCCGACAGGCCCTAACTGAAGCTTTCTTT.